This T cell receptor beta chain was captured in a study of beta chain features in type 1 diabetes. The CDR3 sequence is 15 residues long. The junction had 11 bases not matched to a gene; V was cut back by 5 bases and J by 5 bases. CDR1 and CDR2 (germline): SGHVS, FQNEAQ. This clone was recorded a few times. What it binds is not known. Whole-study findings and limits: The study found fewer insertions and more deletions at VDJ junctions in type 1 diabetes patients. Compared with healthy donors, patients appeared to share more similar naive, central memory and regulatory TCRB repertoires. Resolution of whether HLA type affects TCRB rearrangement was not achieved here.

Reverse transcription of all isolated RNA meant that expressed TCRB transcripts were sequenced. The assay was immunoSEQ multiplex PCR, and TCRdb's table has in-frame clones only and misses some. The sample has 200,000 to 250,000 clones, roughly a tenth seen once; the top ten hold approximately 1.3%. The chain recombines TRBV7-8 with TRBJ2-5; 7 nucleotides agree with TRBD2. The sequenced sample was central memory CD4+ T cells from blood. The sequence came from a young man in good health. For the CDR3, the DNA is TGTGCCAGCAGCGTACAACTAGCGTTTGTGGAGACCCAGTACTTC. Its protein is CASSVQLAFVETQYF.